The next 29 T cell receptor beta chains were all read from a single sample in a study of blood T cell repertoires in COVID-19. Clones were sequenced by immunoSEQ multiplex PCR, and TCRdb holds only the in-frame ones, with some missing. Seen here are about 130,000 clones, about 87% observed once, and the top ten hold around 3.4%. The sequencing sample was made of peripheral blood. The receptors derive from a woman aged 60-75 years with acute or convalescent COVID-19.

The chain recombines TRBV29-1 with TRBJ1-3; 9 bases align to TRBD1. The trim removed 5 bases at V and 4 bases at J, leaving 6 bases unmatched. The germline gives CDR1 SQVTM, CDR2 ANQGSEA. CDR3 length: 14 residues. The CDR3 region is CSVTPTGGGNTIYF. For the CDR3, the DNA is TGCAGCGTTACCCCCACAGGGGGCGGAAACACCATATATTTT.

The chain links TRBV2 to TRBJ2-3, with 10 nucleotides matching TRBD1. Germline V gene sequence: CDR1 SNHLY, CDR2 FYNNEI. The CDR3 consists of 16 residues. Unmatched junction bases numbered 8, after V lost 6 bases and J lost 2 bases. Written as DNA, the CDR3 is TGTGCCAGCAGGGGGGGGACAGGGGTTATCACAGATACGCAGTATTTT. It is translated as CASRGGTGVITDTQYF. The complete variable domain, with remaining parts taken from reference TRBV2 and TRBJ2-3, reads EPEVTQTPSHQVTQMGQEVILRCVPISNHLYFYWYRQILGQKVEFLVSFYNNEISEKSEIFDDQFSVERPDGSNFTLKIRSTKLEDSAMYFCASRGGTGVITDTQYFGPGTRLTVL.

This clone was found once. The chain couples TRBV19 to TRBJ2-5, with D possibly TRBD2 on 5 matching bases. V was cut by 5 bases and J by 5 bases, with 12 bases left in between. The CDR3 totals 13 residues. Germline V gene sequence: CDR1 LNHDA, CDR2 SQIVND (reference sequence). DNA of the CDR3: TGTGCCAGTAGTCCCGGACTGCGGGAGACCCAGTACTTC. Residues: CASSPGLRETQYF.

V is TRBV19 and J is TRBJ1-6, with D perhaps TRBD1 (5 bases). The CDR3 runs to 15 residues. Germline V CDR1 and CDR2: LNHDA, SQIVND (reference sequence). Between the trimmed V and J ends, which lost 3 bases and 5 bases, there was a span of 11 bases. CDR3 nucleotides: TGTGCCAGTAGTATGACGGGGGTTGATAATTCACCCCTCCACTTT. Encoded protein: CASSMTGVDNSPLHF.

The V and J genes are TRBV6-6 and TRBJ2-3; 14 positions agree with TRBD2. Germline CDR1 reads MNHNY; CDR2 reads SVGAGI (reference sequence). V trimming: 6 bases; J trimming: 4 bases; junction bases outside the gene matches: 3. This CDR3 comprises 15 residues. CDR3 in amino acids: CASRGTSGSPDTQYF. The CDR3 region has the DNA TGTGCCAGCAGAGGGACTAGCGGGAGTCCAGATACGCAGTATTTT.

This CDR3 reads CASSYTGQIISGNTIYF. The CDR3, as DNA: TGTGCCAGCAGTTATACGGGACAGATTATCTCTGGAAACACCATATATTTT. This chain connects TRBV28 to TRBJ1-3; 7 bases fit TRBD1. The V gene's germline CDR1 is MDHEN and CDR2 SYDVKM. V shed 4 bases and J 0 bases; nucleotides not matched to a gene: 9. This CDR3 has 17 residues.

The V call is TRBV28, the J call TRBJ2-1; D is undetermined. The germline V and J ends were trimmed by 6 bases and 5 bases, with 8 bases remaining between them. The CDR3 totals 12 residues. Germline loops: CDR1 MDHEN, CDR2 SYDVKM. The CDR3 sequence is CASRELNNEQFF. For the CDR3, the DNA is TGTGCCAGCAGAGAGCTGAACAATGAGCAGTTCTTC.

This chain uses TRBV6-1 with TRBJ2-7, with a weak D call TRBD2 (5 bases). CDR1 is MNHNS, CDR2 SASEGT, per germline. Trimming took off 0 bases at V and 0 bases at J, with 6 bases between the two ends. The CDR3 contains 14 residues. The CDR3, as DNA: TGTGCCAGCAGTGAAGCGGGAGACTCCTACGAGCAGTACTTC. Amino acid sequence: CASSEAGDSYEQYF.

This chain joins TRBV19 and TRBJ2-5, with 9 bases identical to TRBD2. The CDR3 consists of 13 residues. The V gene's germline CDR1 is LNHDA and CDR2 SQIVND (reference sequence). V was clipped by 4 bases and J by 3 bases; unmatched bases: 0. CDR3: CASSTSGEETQYF. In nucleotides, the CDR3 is TGTGCCAGTAGTACTAGCGGGGAAGAGACCCAGTACTTC.

The CDR3 DNA is TGCGCCAGCAGCTTAGGCTTATTGGTGACAGGCAGCATGAACACTGAAGCTTTCTTT. This encodes CASSLGLLVTGSMNTEAFF. The rearrangement joins TRBV5-1 to TRBJ1-1, with a weak D call TRBD1 (6 bases). Between the trimmed V and J ends, which lost 2 bases and 0 bases, there was a span of 23 bases. The CDR3 length is 19 residues. Per the germline V gene, CDR1 is SGHRS and CDR2 is YFSETQ.

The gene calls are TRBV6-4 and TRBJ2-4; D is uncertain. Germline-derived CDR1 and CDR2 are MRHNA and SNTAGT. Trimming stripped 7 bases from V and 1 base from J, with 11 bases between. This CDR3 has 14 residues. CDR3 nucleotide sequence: TGTGCCAGCAAGATAAGGAGCGCCAAAAACATTCAGTACTTC. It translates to CASKIRSAKNIQYF.

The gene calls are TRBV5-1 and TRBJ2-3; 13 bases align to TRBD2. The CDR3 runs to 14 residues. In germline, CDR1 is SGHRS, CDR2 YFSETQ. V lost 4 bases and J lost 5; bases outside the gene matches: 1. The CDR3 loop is CASSRTSGRDTQYF. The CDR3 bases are TGCGCCAGCAGCCGGACTAGCGGGAGAGATACGCAGTATTTT.

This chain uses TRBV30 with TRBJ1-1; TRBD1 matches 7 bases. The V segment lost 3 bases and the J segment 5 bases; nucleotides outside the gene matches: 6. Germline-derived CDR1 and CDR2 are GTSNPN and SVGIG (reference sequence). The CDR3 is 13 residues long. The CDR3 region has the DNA TGTGCCTGGAGGATGTCACAGGGGACTGAAGCTTTCTTT. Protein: CAWRMSQGTEAFF.

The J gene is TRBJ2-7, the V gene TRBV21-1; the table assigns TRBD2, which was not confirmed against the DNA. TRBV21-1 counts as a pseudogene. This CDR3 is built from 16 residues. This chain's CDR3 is CASTPRRETFSYEQYF. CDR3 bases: TGTGCCAGCACCCCACGACGAGAGACTTTCTCCTACGAGCAGTACTTC.

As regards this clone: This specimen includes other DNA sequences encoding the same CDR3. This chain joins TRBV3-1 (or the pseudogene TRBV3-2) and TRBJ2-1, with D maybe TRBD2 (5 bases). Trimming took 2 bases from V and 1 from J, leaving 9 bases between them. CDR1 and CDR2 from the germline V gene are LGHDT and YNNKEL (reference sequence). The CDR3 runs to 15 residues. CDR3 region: CASSQQSGSYNEQFF. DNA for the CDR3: TGTGCCAGCAGCCAACAGAGCGGATCCTACAATGAGCAGTTCTTC.

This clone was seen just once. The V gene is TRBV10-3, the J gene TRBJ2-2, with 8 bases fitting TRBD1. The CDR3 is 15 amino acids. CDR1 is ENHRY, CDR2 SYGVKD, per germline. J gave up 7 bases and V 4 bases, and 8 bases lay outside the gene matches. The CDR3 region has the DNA TGTGCCATCAGTGGGGGCCAGGGGGCGTACGGGGAGCTGTTTTTT. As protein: CAISGGQGAYGELFF.

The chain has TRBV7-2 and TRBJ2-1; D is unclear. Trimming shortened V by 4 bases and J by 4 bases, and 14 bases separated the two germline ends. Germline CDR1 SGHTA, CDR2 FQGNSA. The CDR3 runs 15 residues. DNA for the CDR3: TGTGCCAGCAGCTCCTCCGGCAGGCGATACAATGAGCAGTTCTTC. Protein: CASSSSGRRYNEQFF.

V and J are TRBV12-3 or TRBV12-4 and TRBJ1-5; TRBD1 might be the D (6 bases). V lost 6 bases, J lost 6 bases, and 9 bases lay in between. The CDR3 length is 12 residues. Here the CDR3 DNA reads TGTGCCAGCAGACCCAGGGGTCAGCCCCAGCATTTT. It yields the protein CASRPRGQPQHF.

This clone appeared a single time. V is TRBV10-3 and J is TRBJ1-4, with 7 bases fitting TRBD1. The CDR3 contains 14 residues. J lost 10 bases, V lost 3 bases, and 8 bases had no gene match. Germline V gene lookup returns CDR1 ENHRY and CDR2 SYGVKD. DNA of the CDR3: TGTGCCATCAGTGATCCAGACAGGGATGGAAAACTGTTTTTT. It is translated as CAISDPDRDGKLFF.

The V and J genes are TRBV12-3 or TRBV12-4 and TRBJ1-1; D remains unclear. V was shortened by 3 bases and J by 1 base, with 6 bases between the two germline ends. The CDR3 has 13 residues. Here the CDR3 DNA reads TGTGCCAGCAGTTTCGCCGGGAACACTGAAGCTTTCTTT. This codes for CASSFAGNTEAFF.

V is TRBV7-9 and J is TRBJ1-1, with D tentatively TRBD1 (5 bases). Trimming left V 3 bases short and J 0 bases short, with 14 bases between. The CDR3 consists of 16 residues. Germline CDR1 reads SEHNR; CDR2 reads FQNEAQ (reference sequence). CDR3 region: CASSLRGGNMNTEAFF. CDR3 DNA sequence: TGTGCCAGCAGCTTGAGGGGAGGGAACATGAACACTGAAGCTTTCTTT.

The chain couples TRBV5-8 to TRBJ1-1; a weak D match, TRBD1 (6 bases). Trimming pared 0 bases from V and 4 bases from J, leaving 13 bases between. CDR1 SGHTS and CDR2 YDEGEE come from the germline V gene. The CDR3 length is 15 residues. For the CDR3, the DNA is TGTGCCAGCAGCTTGGCCTACAGGGTGCGCACTGAAGCTTTCTTT. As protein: CASSLAYRVRTEAFF. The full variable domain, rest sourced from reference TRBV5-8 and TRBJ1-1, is EAGVTQSPTHLIKTRGQQATLRCSPISGHTSVYWYQQALGLGLQFLLWYDEGEERNRGNFPPRFSGRQFPNYSSELNVNALELEDSALYLCASSLAYRVRTEAFFGQGTRLTVV.

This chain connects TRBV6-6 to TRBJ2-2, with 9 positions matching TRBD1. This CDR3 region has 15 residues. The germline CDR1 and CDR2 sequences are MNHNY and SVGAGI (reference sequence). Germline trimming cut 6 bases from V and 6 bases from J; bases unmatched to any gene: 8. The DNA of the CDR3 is TGTGCCAGCAGAGAATCGGGGACAGGGTCCGGGGAGCTGTTTTTT. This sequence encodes CASRESGTGSGELFF.

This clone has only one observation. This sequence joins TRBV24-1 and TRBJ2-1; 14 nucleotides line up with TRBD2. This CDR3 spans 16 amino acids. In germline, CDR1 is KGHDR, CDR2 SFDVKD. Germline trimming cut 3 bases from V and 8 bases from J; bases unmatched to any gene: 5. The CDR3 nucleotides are TGTGCCACCAGTGATCCGACTAGCGGGAGGGCGGATGAGCAGTTCTTC. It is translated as CATSDPTSGRADEQFF.

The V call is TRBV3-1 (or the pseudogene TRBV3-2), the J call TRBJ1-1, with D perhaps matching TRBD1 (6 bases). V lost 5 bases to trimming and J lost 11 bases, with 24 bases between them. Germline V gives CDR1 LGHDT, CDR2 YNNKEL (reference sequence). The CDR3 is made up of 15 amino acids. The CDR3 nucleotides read TGTGCCAGCAGCGGAGATTCGGGGGGCCAGTCGCGGGCTTTCTTT. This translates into CASSGDSGGQSRAFF.

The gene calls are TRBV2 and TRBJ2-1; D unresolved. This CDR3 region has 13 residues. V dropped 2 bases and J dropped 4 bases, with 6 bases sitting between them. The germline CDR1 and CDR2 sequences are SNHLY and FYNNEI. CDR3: CASSEHSYNEQFF. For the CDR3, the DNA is TGTGCCAGCAGTGAACATAGTTACAATGAGCAGTTCTTC.

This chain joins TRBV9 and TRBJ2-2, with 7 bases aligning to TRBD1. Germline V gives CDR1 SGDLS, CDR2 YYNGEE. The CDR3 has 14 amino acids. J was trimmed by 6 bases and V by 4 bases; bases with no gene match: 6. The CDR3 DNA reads TGTGCCAGCAGCCTTAGAGGGGGCCCCGGGGAGCTGTTTTTT. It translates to CASSLRGGPGELFF.

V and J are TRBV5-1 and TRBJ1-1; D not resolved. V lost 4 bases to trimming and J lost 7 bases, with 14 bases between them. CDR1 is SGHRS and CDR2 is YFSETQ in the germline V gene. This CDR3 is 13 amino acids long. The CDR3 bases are TGCGCCAGCAGCCCACCCGGGAGTTTTGAAGCTTTCTTT. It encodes CASSPPGSFEAFF.

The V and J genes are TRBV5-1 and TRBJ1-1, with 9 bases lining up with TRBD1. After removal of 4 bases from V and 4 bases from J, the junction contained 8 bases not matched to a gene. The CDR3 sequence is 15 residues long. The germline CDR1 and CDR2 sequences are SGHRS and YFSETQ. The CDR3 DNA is TGCGCCAGCAGCGTCCAGACAGGGGGAGCCACTGAAGCTTTCTTT. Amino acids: CASSVQTGGATEAFF.